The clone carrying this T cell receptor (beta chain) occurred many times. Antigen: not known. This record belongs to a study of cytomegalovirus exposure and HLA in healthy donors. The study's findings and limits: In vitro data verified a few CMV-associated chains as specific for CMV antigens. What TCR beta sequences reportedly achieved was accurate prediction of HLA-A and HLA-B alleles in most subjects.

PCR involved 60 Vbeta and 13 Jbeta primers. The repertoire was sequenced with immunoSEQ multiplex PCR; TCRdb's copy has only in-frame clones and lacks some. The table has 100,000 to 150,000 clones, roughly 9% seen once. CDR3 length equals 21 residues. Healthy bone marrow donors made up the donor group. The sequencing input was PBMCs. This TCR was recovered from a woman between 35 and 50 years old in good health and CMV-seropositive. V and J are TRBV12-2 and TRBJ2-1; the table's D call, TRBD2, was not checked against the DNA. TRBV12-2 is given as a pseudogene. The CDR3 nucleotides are TGTGCAAGTCGCTTAGATCGGGTAACTGACCTCTCCAGACGCTCCTACAATGAGCAGTTCTTC. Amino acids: CASRLDRVTDLSRRSYNEQFF.